The sequence of this T cell receptor beta chain was determined in a study of read filtering for tumor transcriptome and immune sequencing. This clonotype was picked up many times. This library used roughly 400 ng RNA and molecular barcoded adaptors spanning alpha/delta and beta/gamma chains. Using its own MiXCR run on the reads, TCRdb lists one record per CDR3 protein. Among tens of thousands of distinct CDR3 sequences listed, about a fifth were seen once. Trimming removed 3 bases at V and 2 bases at J, with 13 bases between. Germline V CDR1 and CDR2: SGHNT, YENEEA. This CDR3 spans 15 amino acids. The material sequenced was a population of CD138-negative cells sorted from bone marrow. V usage is TRBV11-3 and J usage is TRBJ2-5; either TRBD1 or TRBD2 may fit D (6 bases each). This receptor was obtained from a donor at least 40 years old with multiple myeloma. The CDR3 spells CASSFRQAGQETQYF. The CDR3 nucleotides read TGTGCCAGCAGCTTTCGACAGGCGGGGCAAGAGACCCAGTACTTC.